A selection of T cell receptor beta chains follows, all from one sample in a study of blood T cell repertoires in COVID-19. Assay used: immunoSEQ multiplex PCR; TCRdb lists only in-frame clones, some missing. Among 200,000 to 300,000 clones listed, over 70% were seen once. The sample taken for sequencing was PBMCs or T cells enriched from blood (not recorded which). The receptors derive from a woman in her 40s who had been exposed to COVID-19. Both conserved end residues are part of each CDR3. A D gene is named only where the DNA matches it firmly. A row's size may be missing; if present it is once, few, many or a size class.

j_call: TRBJ1-4
v_call: TRBV2
clone_size: NA
d_call: NA
cdr3_length: 15
cdr3_aa: CASSEAAATNEKLFF
cdr3_nt: TGTGCCAGCAGTGAAGCGGCCGCAACTAATGAAAAACTGTTTTTT

j_call: TRBJ1-2
v_call: TRBV24-1
clone_size: NA
d_call: TRBD1
cdr3_length: 15
cdr3_aa: CATSDSRDRVYGYTF
cdr3_nt: TGTGCCACCAGTGACTCCAGGGACAGGGTCTATGGCTACACCTTC

j_call: TRBJ1-2
v_call: TRBV12-3/TRBV12-4
clone_size: NA
d_call: NA
cdr3_length: 12
cdr3_aa: CASNQGDYGYTF
cdr3_nt: TGTGCCAGCAACCAAGGGGACTATGGCTACACCTTC

j_call: TRBJ2-3
v_call: TRBV12-3/TRBV12-4
clone_size: NA
d_call: NA
cdr3_length: 12
cdr3_aa: CASSPGTDTQYF
cdr3_nt: TGTGCCAGCAGTCCAGGCACAGATACGCAGTATTTT

j_call: TRBJ1-5
v_call: TRBV6-2/TRBV6-3
clone_size: NA
d_call: NA
cdr3_length: 15
cdr3_aa: CASTPTGFGNQPQHF
cdr3_nt: TGTGCCAGCACCCCAACAGGGTTTGGCAATCAGCCCCAGCATTTT

j_call: TRBJ1-5
v_call: TRBV21-1
clone_size: NA
d_call: NA
cdr3_length: 15
cdr3_aa: CASSSGTDSNQPQHF
cdr3_nt: TGTGCCAGCAGCAGCGGGACAGATAGCAATCAGCCCCAGCATTTT

j_call: TRBJ1-2
v_call: TRBV7-6
clone_size: NA
d_call: NA
cdr3_length: 18
cdr3_aa: CASSLVRGDRGSGYGYTF
cdr3_nt: TGTGCCAGCAGCTTAGTCCGGGGGGATCGGGGAAGCGGTTATGGCTACACCTTC

j_call: TRBJ1-4
v_call: TRBV30
clone_size: few
d_call: NA
cdr3_length: 13
cdr3_aa: CAWSPGVGEKLFF
cdr3_nt: TGTGCCTGGAGTCCAGGTGTAGGTGAAAAACTGTTTTTT

j_call: TRBJ2-5
v_call: TRBV27
clone_size: NA
d_call: TRBD2
cdr3_length: 17
cdr3_aa: CASSGGLGREGQETQYF
cdr3_nt: TGTGCCAGCAGCGGGGGACTGGGGCGGGAGGGCCAAGAGACCCAGTACTTC

j_call: TRBJ2-5
v_call: TRBV7-9
clone_size: NA
d_call: NA
cdr3_length: 14
cdr3_aa: CASSLLRGKETQYF
cdr3_nt: TGTGCCAGCAGCTTATTAAGGGGCAAGGAGACCCAGTACTTC

j_call: TRBJ1-6
v_call: TRBV30
clone_size: once
d_call: NA
cdr3_length: 14
cdr3_aa: CAWSGGTLGSPLHF
cdr3_nt: TGTGCCTGGAGTGGCGGCACACTGGGTTCACCCCTCCACTTT

j_call: TRBJ2-7
v_call: TRBV21-1
clone_size: NA
d_call: NA
cdr3_length: 15
cdr3_aa: CASSKYGGTVYEQYF
cdr3_nt: TGTGCCAGCAGCAAATATGGCGGGACAGTCTACGAGCAGTACTTC

j_call: TRBJ1-2
v_call: TRBV2
clone_size: once
d_call: TRBD1
cdr3_length: 15
cdr3_aa: CASSEAGRGLGGYTF
cdr3_nt: TGTGCCAGCAGTGAAGCGGGCAGGGGGCTCGGTGGCTACACCTTC

j_call: TRBJ1-2
v_call: TRBV5-1
clone_size: NA
d_call: TRBD1
cdr3_length: 15
cdr3_aa: CASSQKRQGAYGYTF
cdr3_nt: TGTGCCAGCAGCCAGAAAAGACAGGGGGCTTATGGCTACACCTTC

j_call: TRBJ2-7
v_call: TRBV28
clone_size: NA
d_call: TRBD1
cdr3_length: 15
cdr3_aa: CASSSRGTGTFEQYF
cdr3_nt: TGTGCCAGCAGCTCTCGGGGGACAGGGACTTTCGAGCAGTACTTC

j_call: TRBJ1-4
v_call: TRBV7-8
clone_size: once
d_call: NA
cdr3_length: 16
cdr3_aa: CASSIAGIPTNEKLFF
cdr3_nt: TGTGCCAGCAGCATTGCAGGGATTCCAACTAATGAAAAACTGTTTTTT

j_call: TRBJ1-1
v_call: TRBV5-1
clone_size: NA
d_call: NA
cdr3_length: 13
cdr3_aa: CASSLRGYTEAFF
cdr3_nt: TGCGCCAGCAGCTTGAGAGGGTACACTGAAGCTTTCTTT

j_call: TRBJ2-6
v_call: TRBV28
clone_size: once
d_call: NA
cdr3_length: 14
cdr3_aa: CASSQLRGANVLTF
cdr3_nt: TGTGCCAGCAGTCAGCTCAGGGGAGCCAACGTCCTGACTTTC